The TCR beta chain described here comes from a study of OX40 agonist ivuxolimab in advanced cancers. Background on the study: One patient with hepatocellular carcinoma and two with cutaneous melanoma, three in all, had partial responses.

Sequencing was performed with immunoSEQ multiplex PCR; in TCRdb, only in-frame clones are kept and a portion is missing. The table records approximately 15,000 clones, 60% to 80% of them present only once. Drawing of blood for sampling happened at baseline, at cycle 4 day 1, and at cycle 7 day 1. The CDR3 runs 14 residues. CDR1 and CDR2 (germline): ENHRY, SYGVKD. V was clipped by 11 bases and J by 4 bases; unmatched bases: 12. Material: CD4+ or CD8+ T cells sorted from blood, obtained in a trial of the OX40 agonist ivuxolimab. The clonotype originates from an adult with an advanced solid tumor such as melanoma, head and neck, liver or kidney cancer. V gene TRBV10-3 combines with J gene TRBJ2-3; 7 positions match TRBD2. As DNA, the CDR3 is TGTGCCTCCCTGGCGGGAGATTTTGCAGATACGCAGTATTTT. Protein sequence: CASLAGDFADTQYF.